Presented here are 25 T cell receptor beta chains from one specimen sequenced in a study of cytomegalovirus exposure and HLA in healthy donors. Both 60 Vbeta primers and 13 Jbeta primers went into the PCR. Clones were sequenced by immunoSEQ multiplex PCR, and TCRdb holds only the in-frame ones, with some missing. In the table there are about 140,000 clones, about 76% of which are singletons. The source material was PBMCs. These receptors all come from a female donor in good health and CMV-seronegative.

This sequence joins TRBV18 and TRBJ2-1; 7 bases map to TRBD1. The CDR3 is made up of 15 amino acids. J was trimmed by 5 bases and V by 5 bases; bases with no gene match: 9. Germline loops: CDR1 KGHSH, CDR2 LQKENI. CDR3 coding DNA: TGTGCCAGCTCAATCGGACAGGCGACCCACAATGAGCAGTTCTTC. Protein product: CASSIGQATHNEQFF.

CDR3 sequence (DNA): TGTGCCAGCAGCAACGGACTAGCGGTTAATGAGCAGTTCTTC. Residues: CASSNGLAVNEQFF. The chain has TRBV7-9 and TRBJ2-1; 10 bases are a match to TRBD2. J was trimmed by 7 bases and V by 5 bases; bases with no gene match: 5. This CDR3 has 14 amino acids. Germline CDR1 reads SEHNR; CDR2 reads FQNEAQ (reference sequence).

The chain joins TRBV7-6 to TRBJ1-2; tentative D call: TRBD1 (5 bases). The V gene lost 2 bases and the J gene lost 6 bases, with 10 bases spanning the gap. Germline CDR1 SGHVS, CDR2 FNYEAQ. The CDR3 is 13 amino acids. The CDR3 DNA is TGTGCCAGCAGCTTACAGGGTGTTGATGGCTACACCTTC. Residues: CASSLQGVDGYTF.

The V call is TRBV27, the J call TRBJ2-7; the D gene is possibly TRBD2 (7 bases). CDR1 is MNHEY and CDR2 is SMNVEV in the germline V gene (reference sequence). The CDR3 totals 16 residues. V was trimmed by 3 bases and J by 0 bases, leaving 15 bases between them. In nucleotides, the CDR3 is TGTGCCAGCAGTTTCGGTCGGGGGGCGAGCTCCTACGAGCAGTACTTC. Its protein product is CASSFGRGASSYEQYF.

This sequence joins TRBV10-3 and TRBJ2-1, with D possibly matching TRBD2 (5 bases). Germline V gene lookup returns CDR1 ENHRY and CDR2 SYGVKD. With 1 base removed from V and 8 bases from J, the gap between germline ends came to 12 bases. The CDR3 is 14 residues long. This CDR3 reads CAISEFGVEDEQFF. The CDR3, as DNA: TGTGCCATCAGTGAGTTCGGGGTAGAAGATGAGCAGTTCTTC.

The rearrangement uses TRBV21-1 and TRBJ1-3. TRBV21-1 has pseudogene status. This CDR3 region has 16 residues. CDR3 DNA sequence: TGTGCCAGCAGCGCGCCACTCGGGTCCTCTGGAAACACCATATATTTT. Translated: CASSAPLGSSGNTIYF.

This clone was detected only once. This rearrangement joins TRBV5-1 to TRBJ1-2, with 9 bases identical to TRBD1. CDR3 size: 16 residues. Germline-derived CDR1 and CDR2 are SGHRS and YFSETQ. V was clipped by 4 bases and J by 4 bases; unmatched bases: 11. CDR3 in DNA: TGCGCCAGCAGCCAATCGGGACAGGGAGAGTTCTATGGCTACACCTTC. Translated: CASSQSGQGEFYGYTF.

The J gene is TRBJ2-1, the V gene TRBV18, with 7 bases matching TRBD2. Looked up from germline, CDR1 is KGHSH and CDR2 is LQKENI. The CDR3 has 12 residues. The V segment lost 5 bases and the J segment 7 bases; nucleotides outside the gene matches: 2. Written as DNA, the CDR3 is TGTGCCAGCTCAAAGGGAGGGAATGAGCAGTTCTTC. Translating gives CASSKGGNEQFF. Full variable domain (remainder filled in from reference TRBV18 and TRBJ2-1): NAGVMQNPRHLVRRRGQEARLRCSPMKGHSHVYWYRQLPEEGLKFMVYLQKENIIDESGMPKERFSAEFPKEGPSILRIQQVVRGDSAAYFCASSKGGNEQFFGPGTRLTVL.

V is TRBV6-1 and J is TRBJ1-2, with a tentative D call TRBD1 (5 bases). The germline V and J ends were trimmed by 2 bases and 4 bases, with 17 bases remaining between them. Germline loops: CDR1 MNHNS, CDR2 SASEGT. This CDR3 is built from 16 residues. CDR3 DNA: TGTGCCAGCAGTGAACCGCAGGGACTTCGGGGCTATGGCTACACCTTC. Translation gives CASSEPQGLRGYGYTF.

V usage is TRBV18 and J usage is TRBJ2-5, with a possible D match to TRBD1 (6 bases). Germline CDR1 and CDR2: KGHSH and LQKENI. V lost 3 bases and J lost 2, with 13 bases in between. The CDR3 is made up of 15 amino acids. In DNA, the CDR3 is TGTGCCAGCTCACCCCACCCAGACAGGCAAGAGACCCAGTACTTC. Its protein is CASSPHPDRQETQYF. Supplemented by reference TRBV18 and TRBJ2-5, the full variable domain reads NAGVMQNPRHLVRRRGQEARLRCSPMKGHSHVYWYRQLPEEGLKFMVYLQKENIIDESGMPKERFSAEFPKEGPSILRIQQVVRGDSAAYFCASSPHPDRQETQYFGPGTRLLVL.

The chain links TRBV23-1 to TRBJ1-2; possible D gene TRBD1, 5 bases. TRBV23-1 is recorded as an ORF, its role being uncertain. The V end lost 2 bases, the J end lost 8 bases, and 12 bases lay between the germline ends. The CDR3 totals 13 residues. The CDR3 nucleotides read TGCGCCAGCAGTCAAGCACGGGGGGTAGGCTACACCTTC. Amino acid sequence: CASSQARGVGYTF.

The genes are TRBV7-2 and TRBJ2-7; 8 nucleotides line up with TRBD2. The CDR3 consists of 13 residues. The germline V gene encodes CDR1 SGHTA and CDR2 FQGNSA. Losses at the gene ends were 5 bases for V and 4 bases for J; bases not matched to a gene: 4. In nucleotides, the CDR3 is TGTGCCAGCAGCAAGGGACTAGTTTACGAGCAGTACTTC. Its protein product is CASSKGLVYEQYF.

In its sample, this clone was seen a few times. The chain uses TRBV27 and TRBJ1-1; D might be TRBD1 (5 bases). Deletions cut 9 bases from V and 6 bases from J, with 17 bases between. The CDR3 spans 13 residues. CDR1 and CDR2 from the germline V gene are MNHEY and SMNVEV (reference sequence). The CDR3 DNA reads TGTGCCAGTTCAAAGGGGCGTTGGTCTGAAGCTTTCTTT. Protein: CASSKGRWSEAFF.

The sample holds a few counts of this clone. This chain joins TRBV7-9 and TRBJ1-2; 9 positions agree with TRBD1. V dropped 5 bases and J dropped 2; count of bases not matched to a gene: 9. The CDR3 totals 16 residues. CDR1 SEHNR and CDR2 FQNEAQ come from the germline V gene (reference sequence). DNA for the CDR3: TGTGCCAGCAGCCCTGCGGGGACAGGGAAAAACTATGGCTACACCTTC. It is translated as CASSPAGTGKNYGYTF.

The chain carries TRBV5-1 and TRBJ2-7; 9 positions agree with TRBD1. The germline gives CDR1 SGHRS, CDR2 YFSETQ. The CDR3 has 18 residues. V lost 1 base, J lost 2 bases, and 13 bases stayed unmatched. The CDR3 is CASSLWGTGNKRAYEQYF. In DNA, the CDR3 is TGCGCCAGCAGCTTGTGGGGGACAGGGAATAAGAGGGCCTACGAGCAGTACTTC.

The chain carries TRBV15 and TRBJ1-5; 7 bases fit TRBD1. The V gene end was trimmed by 5 bases and the J gene end by 5 bases; junction bases not matched to a gene: 9. This CDR3 region has 15 residues. CDR1 LNHNV and CDR2 YYDKDF come from the germline V gene (reference sequence). The CDR3 protein is CATSGRRGRYQPQHF. The DNA of the CDR3 is TGTGCCACCAGCGGGAGGAGGGGGCGGTATCAGCCCCAGCATTTT.

The CDR3 sequence: CASSSQGAGENYEQYF. The CDR3 nucleotides are TGTGCCAGCAGCTCCCAGGGCGCGGGAGAGAACTACGAGCAGTACTTC. The rearrangement joins TRBV7-9 to TRBJ2-7, with 7 bases lining up with TRBD2. Looked up from germline, CDR1 is SEHNR and CDR2 is FQNEAQ (reference sequence). Germline trimming cut 4 bases from V and 3 bases from J; bases unmatched to any gene: 12. The CDR3 loop spans 16 amino acids.

This clone was observed a handful of times. The rearrangement uses TRBV6-5 and TRBJ1-2, with D unclear. V was pared by 4 bases and J by 5 bases, with 8 bases between. Germline assignment: CDR1 MNHEY and CDR2 SVGAGI. CDR3 length: 12 residues. The CDR3 DNA reads TGTGCCAGCAGTTCCGGCGGATATGGCTACACCTTC. Protein: CASSSGGYGYTF.

V is TRBV10-2 and J is TRBJ2-5; TRBD1 agrees at 7 bases. J gave up 5 bases and V 8 bases, and 14 bases lay outside the gene matches. This CDR3 has 15 residues. Germline-derived CDR1 and CDR2 are WSHSY and SAAADI. The CDR3 nucleotides are TGCGCCAGCTCCCGATTCGGGACAGACAGGGAGACCCAGTACTTC. Amino acids: CASSRFGTDRETQYF.

The CDR3 protein is CSAEPQGASTGELFF. In nucleotides, the CDR3 is TGCAGCGCCGAGCCACAGGGAGCCTCGACCGGGGAGCTGTTTTTT. The chain is built from TRBV29-1 and TRBJ2-2; maybe TRBD1 (6 bases). CDR3 length equals 15 residues. Germline V gene sequence: CDR1 SQVTM, CDR2 ANQGSEA. Trimming pared 7 bases from V and 5 bases from J, leaving 20 bases between.

The J gene is TRBJ1-1, the V gene TRBV6-5; possibly TRBD1 for D (6 bases). Trimming left V 2 bases short and J 3 bases short, with 10 bases between. The CDR3 loop spans 14 amino acids. Germline V CDR1 and CDR2: MNHEY, SVGAGI. CDR3 DNA: TGTGCCAGCAGTTACGGGGGGGCGTACACTGAAGCTTTCTTT. Translated, it gives CASSYGGAYTEAFF.

The CDR3 sequence: CASSWRSEVVYTF. As DNA, the CDR3 is TGTGCCAGCAGCTGGCGCTCAGAGGTGGTTTACACCTTC. The chain recombines TRBV7-9 with TRBJ1-2; D gene ambiguous. Per germline, CDR1 SEHNR and CDR2 FQNEAQ (reference sequence). The V end lost 4 bases, the J end lost 11 bases, and 17 bases lay between the germline ends. The CDR3 consists of 13 residues.

CDR3 residues: CASSRAGGAGSSSYEQYF. The CDR3 nucleotides read TGCGCCAGCAGCAGGGCCGGGGGAGCAGGCTCCAGCTCCTACGAGCAGTACTTC. The chain uses TRBV5-1 and TRBJ2-5; a weak D match, TRBD2 (6 bases). Near its end, the DNA agrees better with TRBJ2-7, so the J call may be wrong. Germline CDR1 and CDR2: SGHRS and YFSETQ. This CDR3 is 18 amino acids long.

This sequence joins TRBV5-1 and TRBJ2-5, with D unresolved. Trimming cost V 0 bases and J 4 bases, with 4 bases left between them. The CDR3 runs 12 residues. The germline CDR1 and CDR2 sequences are SGHRS and YFSETQ. CDR3 sequence: CASSLAVETQYF. The CDR3 DNA sequence: TGCGCCAGCAGCTTGGCTGTAGAGACCCAGTACTTC.

The chain employs TRBV25-1 and TRBJ2-7; tentative D call: TRBD2 (6 bases). Trimming shortened V by 8 bases and J by 4 bases, and 15 bases separated the two germline ends. Germline CDR1 is MGHDK and CDR2 is SYGVNS. The CDR3 spans 13 residues. The CDR3: CASCAGSPYEQYF. DNA for the CDR3: TGTGCCAGCTGTGCGGGGAGTCCTTACGAGCAGTACTTC.